Listed here are 24 T cell receptor beta chains from one sample, sequenced in a study of T cell clonality in common variable immunodeficiency. Sequencing was performed with immunoSEQ multiplex PCR; in TCRdb, only in-frame clones are kept and a portion is missing. The sample was found to contain approximately 81,000 clones, and every one recurs. The material sequenced was peripheral blood mononuclear cells. These receptors came from a person between 18 and 75 years old in good health.

This clone was found many times. The DNA ends 3 residues before the CDR3 does, and the rest of the CDR3 is filled in from the germline J gene. This chain joins TRBV7-3 and TRBJ2-3; TRBD1 matches at 7 bases. Germline V lookup: CDR1 SGHTA, CDR2 FQGTGA. The J segment lost 3 bases and the V segment lost 1 base, leaving 1 base of the junction unmatched. The CDR3 contains 14 residues. The CDR3 bases that were read are TGTGCCAGCAGCTTAAACAGGGGAACAGATACG. This translates into CASSLNRGTDT. The full-length CDR3 reads as CASSLNRGTDTQYF.

The table lists this clone with many counts. Sequencing ends 3 residues short of the CDR3 end; the germline J gene provides the rest. This rearrangement joins TRBV7-3 to TRBJ2-3, with 10 bases that match TRBD2. Germline V gene lookup returns CDR1 SGHTA and CDR2 FQGTGA. This CDR3 contains 14 residues. The V and J ends lost 6 bases and 6 bases, in that order; junction bases with no gene match: 6. The DNA read from the CDR3 is TGTGCCAGCAGTACACTAGCGGGAAGCGATACG. This sequence encodes CASSTLAGSDT. The CDR3 reads in full as CASSTLAGSDTQYF.

This clone was observed many times. The read is 3 residues too short to cover the CDR3 end, so that end is filled in from the germline J gene. The chain joins TRBV20-1 to TRBJ1-5, with D possibly being TRBD1 (6 bases). V lost 0 bases, J lost 5 bases, and 14 bases lay in between. The CDR3 runs 15 residues. The germline gives CDR1 DFQATT, CDR2 SNEGSKA (reference sequence). CDR3 DNA (partial): TGCAGTGCTAGAGATGTTAGGGGGTCGTATCAGCCC. Its translation is CSARDVRGSYQP. The full CDR3 reads CSARDVRGSYQPQHF.

This clone was detected ten times or more. Read coverage stops 3 residues before the CDR3 terminus; the germline J gene supplies the remainder. The V gene is TRBV11-2, the J gene TRBJ2-1; TRBD2 matches 8 bases. Germline V lookup: CDR1 SGHAT, CDR2 FQNNGV. The J segment lost 2 bases and the V segment lost 6 bases, leaving 6 bases of the junction unmatched. The CDR3 spans 15 residues. This CDR3 reads CASSKTGGAYNEQFF. The CDR3 bases that were read are TGTGCCAGCAGTAAAACGGGAGGGGCCTACAATGAG. The full variable domain, completed using reference TRBV11-2 and TRBJ2-1, is EAGVAQSPRYKIIEKRQSVAFWCNPISGHATLYWYQQILGQGPKLLIQFQNNGVVDDSQLPKDRFSAERLKGVDSTLKIQPAKLEDSAVYLCASSKTGGAYNEQFFGPGTRLTVL.

There are many counts of this clone. With the read ending 3 residues before the CDR3 end, the germline J gene is used to fill in that end. The chain is built from TRBV5-1 and TRBJ1-2, with 12 bases identical to TRBD1. The CDR3 covers 16 residues. Germline V lookup: CDR1 SGHRS, CDR2 YFSETQ. CDR3 amino acids: CASSQDSGTGGAGYTF. Partial CDR3 DNA: TGCGCCAGCAGCCAGGACTCCGGGACAGGGGGCGCGGGC.

CDR3 sequence: CASSEELAGDPYEQYF. The part of the CDR3 DNA that was read is TGCGCCAGCAGTGAAGAGCTAGCGGGAGACCCGTACGAG. The rearrangement uses TRBV10-2 and TRBJ2-7; 10 bases agree with TRBD2. The CDR3 end lies 3 residues beyond the end of the read and is filled in from the germline J gene. There are 16 residues in the CDR3. From germline, CDR1 is WSHSY and CDR2 SAAADI. Trimming removed 3 bases from V and 4 bases from J; junction bases left unmatched: 9.

This clone was seen at least ten times. This CDR3 reads CASSFPTVQDTTIYF. The DNA read from the CDR3 is TGTGCCAGTAGTTTCCCGACAGTCCAAGATACCACC. This rearrangement joins TRBV19 to TRBJ1-3, with D tentatively TRBD1 (5 bases). The read ends 3 residues shy of where the CDR3 ends; the end is completed using the germline J gene. The CDR3 loop spans 15 amino acids. Looked up from germline, CDR1 is LNHDA and CDR2 is SQIVND (reference sequence). The germline V and J ends were trimmed by 5 bases and 9 bases, with 20 bases remaining between them.

Comments on this clone: The sequenced fragment ends 3 residues before the CDR3 boundary, so the rest is inferred from the germline J gene. The rearrangement joins TRBV7-8 to TRBJ2-7; TRBD1 aligns across 9 bases. CDR3 length: 15 amino acids. V shed 4 bases and J 3 bases; nucleotides not matched to a gene: 7. Germline V gives CDR1 SGHVS, CDR2 FQNEAQ. This CDR3 is CASSSMTGGDYEQYF. The CDR3 DNA, read in part, is TGTGCCAGCAGCTCCATGACAGGGGGAGACTACGAG.

This clone was recorded many times. The read terminates 3 residues before the CDR3 end, so the remaining end is supplied by the germline J gene. The chain couples TRBV20-1 to TRBJ2-3; TRBD2 matches at 11 bases. The V gene end was trimmed by 6 bases and the J gene end by 4 bases; junction bases not matched to a gene: 9. The germline CDR1 and CDR2 sequences are DFQATT and SNEGSKA (reference sequence). The CDR3 extends over 15 amino acids. The CDR3 reads CSARGTSGGPDTQYF. The CDR3 bases that were read are TGCAGTGCCCGAGGGACTAGCGGAGGGCCAGATACG.

On this clone itself: The read finishes 3 residues shy of the CDR3 end, and the germline J gene is used to complete it. The gene calls are TRBV19 and TRBJ1-5; 7 positions agree with TRBD1. V dropped 5 bases and J dropped 0; count of bases not matched to a gene: 13. Germline V gene lookup returns CDR1 LNHDA and CDR2 SQIVND (reference sequence). The CDR3 runs to 18 residues. The CDR3 is CASSGGQDKHNSNQPQHF. Incomplete CDR3 DNA: TGTGCCAGTAGTGGTGGACAGGATAAACATAATAGCAATCAGCCC. The whole variable domain, remainder taken from reference TRBV19 and TRBJ1-5, is DGGITQSPKYLFRKEGQNVTLSCEQNLNHDAMYWYRQDPGQGLRLIYYSQIVNDFQKGDIAEGYSVSREKKESFPLTVTSAQKNPTAFYLCASSGGQDKHNSNQPQHFGDGTRLSIL.

This clone was counted many times. The CDR3 end is not reached by the read, which stops 3 residues before it; the germline J gene fills it in. The chain couples TRBV6-2 or TRBV6-3 to TRBJ2-2, with D hard to call. This CDR3 has 11 amino acids. V lost 10 bases and J 2 bases, leaving 5 bases between the germline ends. CDR1 MNHEY and CDR2 SVGEGT come from the germline V gene. CDR3 protein: CATKNTGELFF. The CDR3 bases that were read are TGTGCCACCAAAAACACCGGGGAG.

This clone was recorded many times. The CDR3 is cut off 3 residues early in the read; its end comes from the germline J gene. The chain is built from TRBV19 and TRBJ1-6; 8 bases map to TRBD1. Trimming took 9 bases from V and 7 from J; bases not matched to a gene: 5. The germline gives CDR1 LNHDA, CDR2 SQIVND (reference sequence). The CDR3 consists of 13 residues. The part of the CDR3 DNA that was read is TGTGCCAGCCGACAGGGGACGAATTCACCC. This encodes CASRQGTNSP. Given in full, the CDR3 is CASRQGTNSPLHF.

This clone was observed many times. The sequence runs out 3 residues before the end of the CDR3; the remainder is reconstructed from the germline J gene. The chain is built from TRBV24-1 and TRBJ2-1; 10 bases align to TRBD2. CDR1 and CDR2 (germline): KGHDR, SFDVKD. After removal of 6 bases from V and 6 bases from J, the junction contained 13 bases not matched to a gene. The CDR3 is made up of 17 amino acids. Partial CDR3 DNA: TGTGCCACCAGTTTCAGCCGGCTAGCGGGGGTCCCCAATGAG. This codes for CATSFSRLAGVPNE. The full CDR3 protein reads CATSFSRLAGVPNEQFF.

This clone was detected ten times or more. The observed sequence ends 3 residues before the CDR3 terminus, with the missing tail filled in from the germline J gene. The rearrangement links TRBV6-4 to TRBJ2-5; 12 nucleotides line up with TRBD2. Germline loops: CDR1 MRHNA, CDR2 SNTAGT. V dropped 11 bases and J dropped 2; count of bases not matched to a gene: 12. The CDR3 loop spans 16 amino acids. CDR3 amino acids: CAGRWGLAGPQETQYF. The CDR3 bases that were read are TGTGCCGGCCGATGGGGACTAGCGGGCCCTCAAGAGACC.

Ten or more counts support this clone. Coverage ceases 3 residues before the CDR3 finishes, and the germline J gene fills in the end. The chain recombines TRBV5-8 with TRBJ2-1, with 7 bases fitting TRBD2. Germline V gene sequence: CDR1 SGHTS, CDR2 YDEGEE. V was pared by 0 bases and J by 3 bases, with 3 bases of the junction left unmatched. CDR3 length: 15 amino acids. The CDR3 region is CASSLGWGGYNEQFF. The part of the CDR3 DNA that was read is TGTGCCAGCAGCTTGGGGTGGGGGGGCTACAATGAG.

This clone was counted many times. The read ends 3 residues before the CDR3 terminus; that terminus is restored from the germline J gene. This rearrangement joins TRBV30 to TRBJ1-5; 9 bases fit TRBD1. CDR1 GTSNPN and CDR2 SVGIG come from the germline V gene (reference sequence). The CDR3 extends over 15 amino acids. After removal of 3 bases from V and 5 bases from J, the junction contained 8 bases not matched to a gene. CDR3 bases read: TGTGCCTGGAGCGACAGGGGGGGCGTCGATCAGCCC. Protein sequence: CAWSDRGGVDQP. The full CDR3 reads CAWSDRGGVDQPQHF.

This clone has ten or more counts. The read ends 3 residues early relative to the CDR3; the germline J gene fills the gap. This chain uses TRBV7-2 with TRBJ2-7; 9 bases fit TRBD2. Germline assignment: CDR1 SGHTA and CDR2 FQGNSA. The CDR3 totals 14 residues. V dropped 4 bases and J dropped 3; count of bases not matched to a gene: 4. CDR3 DNA, as far as it was read: TGTGCCAGCAGCTCGATGACTAGCGGCTACGAG. It encodes CASSSMTSGYE. From start to end, the CDR3 is CASSSMTSGYEQYF.

This clone has ten or more counts. Read coverage stops 3 residues before the CDR3 terminus; the germline J gene supplies the remainder. Other nucleotide sequences in the sample specify the same CDR3. This chain links TRBV7-2 with TRBJ1-1; maybe TRBD1 (6 bases). CDR1 and CDR2 from the germline V gene are SGHTA and FQGNSA. The CDR3 contains 13 residues. The part of the CDR3 DNA that was read is TGTGCCAGCAGCTTATCTGGGGGCCAGAAC. This codes for CASSLSGGQN. The entire CDR3 protein reads CASSLSGGQNAFF.

The sample holds many counts of this clone. CDR3 DNA (partial): TGTGCCAGCAGGGACAGGGATCAGCCC. It is translated as CASRDRDQP. The whole CDR3 sequence reads CASRDRDQPQHF. The chain joins TRBV19 to TRBJ1-5, with TRBD1 identical over 9 bases. The read comes to an end 3 residues before the CDR3 does, leaving the germline J gene to fill in the end. Germline V CDR1 and CDR2: LNHDA, SQIVND (reference sequence). V shed 9 bases and J 5 bases; nucleotides not matched to a gene: 2. The CDR3 contains 12 residues.

This clone was seen many times. The read terminates 3 residues before the CDR3 end, so the remaining end is supplied by the germline J gene. This chain joins TRBV7-2 and TRBJ1-1; 7 nucleotides align to TRBD1. CDR3 size: 11 residues. CDR1 is SGHTA and CDR2 is FQGNSA in the germline V gene. Incomplete CDR3 DNA: TGTGCCAGCAGCCCGACAGGGGAA. This sequence encodes CASSPTGE. The whole CDR3 protein is CASSPTGEAFF.

This clone was seen at least ten times. Read coverage stops 3 residues before the CDR3 terminus; the germline J gene supplies the remainder. The chain is built from TRBV7-9 and TRBJ2-5; D ambiguous. V was trimmed by 3 bases and J by 3 bases, leaving 11 bases between them. There are 14 residues in the CDR3. The germline gives CDR1 SEHNR, CDR2 FQNEAQ (reference sequence). The DNA read from the CDR3 is TGTGCCAGCAGCTTTATCTTCAGAAAAGAGACC. This codes for CASSFIFRKET. The complete CDR3 sequence is CASSFIFRKETQYF.

This clone was counted at least ten times. CDR3: CASSLDRVRTEAFF. CDR3 DNA (partial): TGTGCCAGCAGCTTGGACAGGGTACGGACTGAA. V usage is TRBV11-2 and J usage is TRBJ1-1; 8 nucleotides match TRBD1. The read falls 3 residues short of the CDR3 end, and the missing part is taken from the germline J gene. Losses at the gene ends were 3 bases for V and 5 bases for J; bases not matched to a gene: 5. Germline V gene lookup returns CDR1 SGHAT and CDR2 FQNNGV. There are 14 residues in the CDR3. Complete variable domain (other parts from reference TRBV11-2 and TRBJ1-1): EAGVAQSPRYKIIEKRQSVAFWCNPISGHATLYWYQQILGQGPKLLIQFQNNGVVDDSQLPKDRFSAERLKGVDSTLKIQPAKLEDSAVYLCASSLDRVRTEAFFGQGTRLTVV.

This clone was seen ten or more times. From the germline J gene comes the end of the CDR3, since the read stops 3 residues before it. J is TRBJ2-2 and V is TRBV30; 8 bases align to TRBD2. CDR1 GTSNPN and CDR2 SVGIG come from the germline V gene (reference sequence). The CDR3 extends over 14 amino acids. Germline trimming cut 5 bases from V and 4 bases from J; bases unmatched to any gene: 6. CDR3 sequence: CAWAGLAVTGELFF. The DNA read from the CDR3 is TGTGCCTGGGCAGGACTAGCCGTCACCGGGGAG.

At least ten counts were recorded for this clone. A read error may be the cause here, since a much bigger clone is one base away. From the germline J gene comes the end of the CDR3, since the read stops 3 residues before it. Other nucleotide sequences in the sample specify the same CDR3. The chain carries TRBV7-3 and TRBJ2-6; 9 nucleotides agree with TRBD1. Germline V gene sequence: CDR1 SGHTA, CDR2 FQGTGA. The CDR3 consists of 15 residues. The sequenced CDR3 bases are TGCGCCAGCAGGACAGGGGTTTCTGGGGCCAACGTC. This codes for CASRTGVSGANV. The entire CDR3 protein reads CASRTGVSGANVLTF.